This TCR beta chain comes out of a study of blood T cell repertoires in COVID-19. Whole-study context: The samples span acute and convalescent COVID-19 from the United States, Italy and Spain. T cells, B-cell-depleted T cells, or PBMCs supplied cDNA or gDNA.

Produced via immunoSEQ multiplex PCR; TCRdb's table is partial and in-frame only. This sample has about 260,000 clones, with around 87% found just once. The germline gives CDR1 SGHKS, CDR2 YYEKEE (reference sequence). CDR3 length equals 14 residues. J gave up 4 bases and V 5 bases, and 2 bases lay outside the gene matches. The TCR originated in a woman between 45 and 65 years old with acute or convalescent COVID-19. V and J are TRBV5-5 and TRBJ2-7; 14 positions match TRBD2. The specimen was peripheral blood. In DNA, the CDR3 is TGTGCCAGCAGTCGACTAGCGGGAGGGTACGAGCAGTACTTC. Translating gives CASSRLAGGYEQYF.